Here is one T cell receptor beta chain with its context. The antigen remains unidentified. The V gene lost 4 bases and the J gene lost 0 bases, with 9 bases spanning the gap. CDR3 size: 14 residues. Germline V gives CDR1 LNHDA, CDR2 SQIVND (reference sequence). A CD8+CD4-CCR7+CD45RA+ phenotype served as the sorting definition for naive CD8 T cells. The data were taken from a study of molecular identifiers for immune sequencing clone quantification. Study at large: Five aliquots were made in replicates from the RNA of approximately 20,000 or 98,000 naive CD8 cells, and four were sequenced.

In preparing bulk TCR libraries, previously described methods and listed TCR primers were used. One entry per CDR3 protein, called by TCRdb with MiXCR from the PCR reads. The sample shows around 94,000 distinct CDR3 sequences, under 40% of them seen only once. Regarding the study as a whole: Detectable among 800,000 to 1,000,000 naive cells, according to reports, was Jurkat TCR RNA spiked in from one cell.

The clonotype originates from a human donor in good health. Some libraries in this study had Jurkat cell RNA spiked in. Source material: naive CD8+ T cells from blood, with Jurkat cell RNA spiked in. Subset denoted: FACS-sorted CD8+CD4-CCR7+CD45RA+ naive T cells. The chain couples TRBV19 to TRBJ2-5; possible D gene TRBD1, 6 bases. Here the CDR3 reads CASSTTGYQETQYF. The CDR3 DNA is TGTGCCAGTAGTACCACAGGGTACCAAGAGACCCAGTACTTC.